This T cell receptor beta chain derives from a study of regulatory T cells in long-lasting Graves disease. Time point here: newly diagnosed GD, antithyroid drugs for less than 3 months. From PBMCs, RNA was extracted and then used to make the TCR library. The TCR beta library used iRepertoire HTBI primers with Arm-PCR amplification of CDR3. TCRdb analysed the multiplex PCR reads with MiXCR anew, one entry per CDR3 protein. The table shows 520,000 or so distinct CDR3 sequences, with approximately 12% occurring only once. Germline V gene sequence: CDR1 LNHDA, CDR2 SQIVND (reference sequence). Trimming shortened V by 7 bases and J by 4 bases, and 11 bases separated the two germline ends. CDR3 size: 14 residues. This sample was also put to use in a study of T cells in Graves' hyperthyroidism and ophthalmopathy.

The material was peripheral blood mononuclear cells (PBMCs), obtained at new diagnosis, from a patient treated with antithyroid drugs. The chain combines TRBV19 with TRBJ2-6; a weak D match, TRBD1 (6 bases). The receptor's source is a woman in her 30s with Graves disease. The CDR3 loop is CASMTGPGANVLTF. The CDR3 region has the DNA TGTGCCAGTATGACAGGTCCCGGGGCCAACGTCCTGACTTTC.